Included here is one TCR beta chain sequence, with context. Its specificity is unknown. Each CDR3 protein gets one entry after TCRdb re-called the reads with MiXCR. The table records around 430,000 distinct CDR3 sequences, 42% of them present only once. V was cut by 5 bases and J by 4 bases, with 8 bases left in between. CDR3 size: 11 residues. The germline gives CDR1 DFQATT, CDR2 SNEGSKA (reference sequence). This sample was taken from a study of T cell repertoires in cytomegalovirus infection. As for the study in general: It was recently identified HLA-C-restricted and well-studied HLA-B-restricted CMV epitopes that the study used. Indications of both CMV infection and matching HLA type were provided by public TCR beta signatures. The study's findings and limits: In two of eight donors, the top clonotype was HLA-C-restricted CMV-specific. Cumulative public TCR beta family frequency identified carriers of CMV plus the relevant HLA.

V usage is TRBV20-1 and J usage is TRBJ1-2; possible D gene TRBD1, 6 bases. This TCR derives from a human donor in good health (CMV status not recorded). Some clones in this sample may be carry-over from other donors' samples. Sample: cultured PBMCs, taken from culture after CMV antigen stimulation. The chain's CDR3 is CSALTGYGYTF. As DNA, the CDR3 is TGCAGTGCTTTGACAGGCTATGGCTACACCTTC.